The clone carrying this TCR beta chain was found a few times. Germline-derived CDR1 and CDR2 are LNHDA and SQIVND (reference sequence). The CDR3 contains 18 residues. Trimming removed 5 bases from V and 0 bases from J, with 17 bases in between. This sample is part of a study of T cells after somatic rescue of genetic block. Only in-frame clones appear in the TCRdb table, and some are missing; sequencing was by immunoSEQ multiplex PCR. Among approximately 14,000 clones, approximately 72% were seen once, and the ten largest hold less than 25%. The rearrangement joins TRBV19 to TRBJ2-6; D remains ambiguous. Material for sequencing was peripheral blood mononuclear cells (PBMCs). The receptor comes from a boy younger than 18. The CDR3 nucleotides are TGTGCCAGTAGTGATCCCCCCCAGAGGTTCTCTGGGGCCAACGTCCTGACTTTC. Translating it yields CASSDPPQRFSGANVLTF.